This TCR beta chain was sequenced during a study of cytomegalovirus exposure and HLA in healthy donors. The CDR3 is 15 residues long. With V trimmed by 4 bases and J by 4 bases, 11 bases remained unmatched. Germline-derived CDR1 and CDR2 are SQVTM and ANQGSEA. 60 Vbeta and 13 Jbeta primers were used in PCR. Original handling: Unique TCR beta chains totaled about 73 million in a later count, with around 11 million of them shared. The repertoire was sequenced with immunoSEQ multiplex PCR; TCRdb's copy has only in-frame clones and lacks some. V and J calls plus clone size are reproduced from that table; the DNA served to infer D and trimming. The repertoire consists of 150,000 to 250,000 clones, with 79% occurring once and the leading ten covering over 1.5%. This clone was picked up one time.

Sequencing was carried out using PBMCs. The TCR originated in a girl aged 10-17 years in good health and CMV-seropositive. The chain combines TRBV29-1 with TRBJ1-2; the match to TRBD1 covers 8 bases. The CDR3 reads CSVVSGGLGSYGYTF. The CDR3 DNA sequence: TGCAGCGTTGTCTCAGGGGGCCTCGGGTCCTATGGCTACACCTTC.